Listed below are T cell receptor beta chains from one sample, sequenced in a study of cytomegalovirus exposure and HLA in healthy donors. Generated by immunoSEQ multiplex PCR, the TCRdb table keeps only in-frame clones and is missing some. The data hold roughly 130,000 clones, with roughly four fifths observed a single time. Source material: PBMCs. The receptors derive from a woman between 40 and 50 years old in good health and CMV-seropositive. Each CDR3 is given with its conserved first and last residue. A D gene is named only where the DNA matches it firmly. Clone sizes are given selectively: once, few, many, or a class where the clone is expanded.

TRBV7-7	14	once	TRBD2	TRBJ2-1	TGTGCTAGCAGCCCGGGACTAGCTTATACTGAGCAGTTCTTC	CASSPGLAYTEQFF
TRBV4-2	18	few	TRBD2	TRBJ2-3	TGTGCCAGCAGCCAAGTACTAGCGGGGGGCGGGTTCACAGATACGCAGTATTTT	CASSQVLAGGGFTDTQYF
TRBV28	16	NA	TRBD2	TRBJ2-7	TGTGCCAGCAGCCCTCTGTCGGTAGCGGGAGTAGAGGAGCAGTACTTC	CASSPLSVAGVEEQYF
TRBV5-1	18	NA	TRBD2	TRBJ2-1	TGCGCCAGCAGCTTGCATCAACCCGGACTAGCGGGCTCGGGGGAGCAGTTCTTC	CASSLHQPGLAGSGEQFF
TRBV6-6	12	NA	NA	TRBJ2-1	TGTGCCAGCAGGTCCCACTACAATGAGCAGTTCTTC	CASRSHYNEQFF
TRBV6-1	14	NA	TRBD1	TRBJ1-4	TGTGCCAGCAGTGATAGGACAGGGACTGCAAAACTGTTTTTT	CASSDRTGTAKLFF
TRBV7-3	14	NA	NA	TRBJ2-3	TGTGCCAGCAGCCCGATGGCTAGCACAGATACGCAGTATTTT	CASSPMASTDTQYF
TRBV4-3	16	NA	NA	TRBJ2-3	TGCGCCAGCAGCCAAGAAAACTACCAAGGTACACATACGCAGTATTTT	CASSQENYQGTHTQYF
TRBV6-1	13	NA	NA	TRBJ2-3	TGTGCCGCGGGACGTCCCCACACAGATACGCAGTATTTT	CAAGRPHTDTQYF
TRBV21-1	14	NA	NA	TRBJ1-2	TGTGCCACTACGGGACAGGGCCCGGCGACGGGCTACACCTTC	CATTGQGPATGYTF
TRBV6-4	15	NA	NA	TRBJ1-1	TGTGCCAGCAGTGGACGGTGGAGGGTAGTCACTGAAGCTTTCTTT	CASSGRWRVVTEAFF
TRBV27	13	NA	NA	TRBJ2-3	TGTGCCAGCAAGATAGCTAGCACAGATACGCAGTATTTT	CASKIASTDTQYF
TRBV30	13	once	NA	TRBJ2-3	TGTGCCAGGGGATTGGGAAATGCAGATACGCAGTATTTT	CARGLGNADTQYF
TRBV6-5	14	NA	TRBD2	TRBJ2-3	TGTGCCAGCAGTTATAGCGGGAGGACAGATACGCAGTATTTT	CASSYSGRTDTQYF
TRBV4-1	15	NA	TRBD2	TRBJ2-1	TGCGCCAGCAGCCTCGCCGGCGGGGGGGCAAATGAGCAGTTCTTC	CASSLAGGGANEQFF
TRBV7-3	14	NA	TRBD2	TRBJ2-2	TGTGCCAGCAGCTTGGGACTAGTTGCCGGGGAGCTGTTTTTT	CASSLGLVAGELFF
TRBV28	14	NA	NA	TRBJ2-3	TGTGCCAGCAGTCCCGGAGTCCCTACAGATACGCAGTATTTT	CASSPGVPTDTQYF
TRBV19	15	NA	NA	TRBJ1-5	TGTGCCAGTAGAACAAGAAGTCGTAGCAATCAGCCCCAGCATTTT	CASRTRSRSNQPQHF
TRBV5-1	13	few	NA	TRBJ2-3	TGCGCCAGCAGCTCGGGTGGAACAGATACGCAGTATTTT	CASSSGGTDTQYF
TRBV7-3	13	NA	NA	TRBJ1-2	TGTGCCAGCAGCCATGGGCAGGGCTATGGCTACACCTTC	CASSHGQGYGYTF
TRBV5-6	14	NA	TRBD2	TRBJ2-1	TGTGCCAGCAGATCACTAGCGGGAGCTTTAGAGCAGTTCTTC	CASRSLAGALEQFF
TRBV6-1	14	NA	TRBD2	TRBJ2-1	TGTGCCAGCAGTGAGACTAGCGGGGGGAGTGAGCAGTTCTTC	CASSETSGGSEQFF
TRBV9	11	NA	NA	TRBJ2-1	TGTGCCAGCAGCGAGCGCGATGAGCAGTTCTTC	CASSERDEQFF
TRBV28	13	few	TRBD1	TRBJ1-2	TGTGCCAGCAGGATGGGACAGGACTATGGCTACACCTTC	CASRMGQDYGYTF
TRBV4-1	15	NA	TRBD1	TRBJ2-7	TGCGCCAGCAGCCAGGGGACAGGGGGCGATGGGGAGCAGTACTTC	CASSQGTGGDGEQYF
TRBV9	14	few	NA	TRBJ1-1	TGTGCCAGCAGCGTAGACAGCCGAAACACTGAAGCTTTCTTT	CASSVDSRNTEAFF
TRBV5-1	16	NA	TRBD1	TRBJ2-7	TGCGCCAGCAGCTGGTCCGGGACAGGGTTCTCCTACGAGCAGTACTTC	CASSWSGTGFSYEQYF
TRBV15	11	NA	NA	TRBJ2-3	TGTGCCACGGAGGGGCAAGATACGCAGTATTTT	CATEGQDTQYF
TRBV6-5	15	NA	NA	TRBJ1-5	TGTGCCAGCAGTTACTCCCGACTTAGCAATCAGCCCCAGCATTTT	CASSYSRLSNQPQHF
TRBV5-4	16	once	NA	TRBJ1-6	TGTGCCAGCAGCTTGGCCTTAGGGGGAAATAATTCACCCCTCCACTTT	CASSLALGGNNSPLHF
TRBV5-1	15	NA	NA	TRBJ1-1	TGCGCCAGCAGCTTGGGGGTCGTCAGGGCACAAGGAGCTTTCTTT	CASSLGVVRAQGAFF
TRBV19	17	once	TRBD1	TRBJ1-3	TGTGCCAGCACTCCGGGACAGGGGTTATTCTCTGGAAACACCATATATTTT	CASTPGQGLFSGNTIYF
TRBV5-5	14	once	NA	TRBJ1-1	TGTGCCAGCAGCTTTCTGGGGGCAGACACTGAAGCTTTCTTT	CASSFLGADTEAFF
TRBV27	13	NA	NA	TRBJ1-1	TGTGCCAGCAGTCCGACAGTGAACACTGAAGCTTTCTTT	CASSPTVNTEAFF
TRBV5-6	17	few	TRBD2	TRBJ2-1	TGTGCCAGCAGCTTGGTACTAGCGGGAGAGTTGTTGAATGAGCAGTTCTTC	CASSLVLAGELLNEQFF
TRBV29-1	12	NA	TRBD2	TRBJ2-7	TGCAGCGTGATAGCGGGAGTCCACGAGCAGTACTTC	CSVIAGVHEQYF
TRBV7-3	15	NA	NA	TRBJ2-3	TGTGCCAGCAGCTCAAACAGTGGAAGCACAGATACGCAGTATTTT	CASSSNSGSTDTQYF
TRBV29-1	18	NA	TRBD2	TRBJ2-1	TGCAGCGTTGAAGATCCACTAGCGGGGGCCAGCTCCTACAATGAGCAGTTCTTC	CSVEDPLAGASSYNEQFF
TRBV2	15	once	TRBD1	TRBJ2-7	TGTGCCAGCATCCCCGGGACAGGGCTAATCTACGAGCAGTACTTC	CASIPGTGLIYEQYF
TRBV7-8	15	NA	NA	TRBJ1-4	TGTGCCAGCAGCTTAATTGGGGGCAGGAGGGAAAAACTGTTTTTT	CASSLIGGRREKLFF
TRBV7-8	16	NA	TRBD1	TRBJ1-6	TGTGCCAGCAGCACAGGGGGCATAACCTATAATTCACCCCTCCACTTT	CASSTGGITYNSPLHF